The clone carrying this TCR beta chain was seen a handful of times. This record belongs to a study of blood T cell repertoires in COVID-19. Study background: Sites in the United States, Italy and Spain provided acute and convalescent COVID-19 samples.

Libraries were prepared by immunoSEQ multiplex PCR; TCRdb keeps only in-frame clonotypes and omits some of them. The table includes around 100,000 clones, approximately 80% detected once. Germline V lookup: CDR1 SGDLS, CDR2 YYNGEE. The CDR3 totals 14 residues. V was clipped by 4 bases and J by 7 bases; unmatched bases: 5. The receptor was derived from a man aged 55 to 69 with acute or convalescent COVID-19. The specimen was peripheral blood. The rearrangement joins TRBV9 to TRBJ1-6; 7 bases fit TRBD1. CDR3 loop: CASSPLTGNSPLHF. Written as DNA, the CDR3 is TGTGCCAGCAGCCCGTTGACAGGGAATTCACCCCTCCACTTT.